This T cell receptor beta chain was captured by sequencing in a study of blood T cell repertoires in COVID-19. Study processing details: Nucleated cell number was recorded as an estimate derived from reference gene primer amplification. Clones were read by immunoSEQ multiplex PCR, and TCRdb kept only the in-frame ones, dropping some. V and J calls and clone size are those listed in that table; D and trimming were worked out from the DNA. The table shows approximately 65,000 clones, with roughly four fifths occurring only once. V lost 5 bases and J lost 2, with 13 bases in between. Looked up from germline, CDR1 is SGHTA and CDR2 is FQGNSA. This CDR3 has 15 residues.

This TCR was recovered from a man in his sixties with acute or convalescent COVID-19. Sequencing was done on a sample of peripheral blood. V is TRBV7-2 and J is TRBJ1-5; D unclear. This chain's CDR3 is CASSLTGKGNQPQHF. In nucleotides, the CDR3 is TGTGCCAGCAGCCTAACCGGGAAGGGCAATCAGCCCCAGCATTTT.